A single sample is the source of the 20 T cell receptor beta chains below, sequenced in a study of molecular identifiers for immune sequencing clone quantification. TCRdb reanalysed the PCR reads using MiXCR and keeps one entry per CDR3 protein. The sample lists 600,000 to 650,000 distinct CDR3 sequences; 20% were seen once. The sequenced material came from naive CD8+ T cells from blood, with Jurkat cell RNA spiked in. The subset denotes: FACS-sorted CD8+CD4-CCR7+CD45RA+ naive T cells. The receptors were sampled from a human donor in good health. Some libraries in this study had Jurkat cell RNA spiked in.

This clonotype was seen only a few times. The rearrangement joins TRBV2 to TRBJ2-7; D is unclear. V was pared by 6 bases and J by 2 bases, with 14 bases between. Germline-derived CDR1 and CDR2 are SNHLY and FYNNEI. CDR3 size: 14 residues. The CDR3 spells CASSPIVDPYEQYF. CDR3 nucleotides: TGTGCCAGCAGCCCTATAGTAGACCCCTACGAGCAGTACTTC.

This clonotype was observed many times. The chain carries TRBV5-5 and TRBJ1-1; perhaps TRBD1 as D (5 bases). The CDR3 covers 16 residues. Germline CDR1 is SGHKS and CDR2 is YYEKEE (reference sequence). The V end was cut by 0 bases, the J end by 0 bases, with 12 bases between. The CDR3: CASSLDGTDLNTEAFF. Here the CDR3 DNA reads TGTGCCAGCAGCTTGGATGGGACGGACCTGAACACTGAAGCTTTCTTT.

A single count supports this clonotype. A much larger clonotype is one base distant, so this may be a read error. The rearrangement uses TRBV7-9 and TRBJ1-1; D perhaps matches TRBD1 (6 bases). The CDR3 is 13 residues long. The V gene's germline CDR1 is SEHNR and CDR2 FQNEAQ (reference sequence). The CDR3 is CASVSGVRTGAFF. The CDR3 DNA reads TGTGCCAGCGTGTCAGGGGTTAGAACTGGAGCTTTCTTT.

Turning to this clonotype: A clone one base away is much larger, so this may be a read error. V and J are TRBV28 and TRBJ2-3, with 10 bases lining up with TRBD1. CDR3 length: 16 residues. The trim removed 5 bases at V and 2 bases at J, leaving 7 bases unmatched. Looked up from germline, CDR1 is MDHEN and CDR2 is SYDVKM. The CDR3 protein is CASSRGGTGVTDTQYF. The CDR3 DNA is TGTGCCAGCAGTCGAGGCGGGACAGGGGTCACAGATACGCAGTATTTT. Complete variable domain (other parts from reference TRBV28 and TRBJ2-3): DVKVTQSSRYLVKRTGEKVFLECVQDMDHENMFWYRQDPGLGLRLIYFSYDVKMKEKGDIPEGYSVSREKKERFSLILESASTNQTSMYLCASSRGGTGVTDTQYFGPGTRLTVL.

This clonotype was seen a handful of times. The CDR3 nucleotides are TGCAGTGCTAGAGATACGGACAGTTTGACTGAAGCTTTCTTT. Protein sequence: CSARDTDSLTEAFF. The chain has TRBV20-1 and TRBJ1-1, with D perhaps matching TRBD1 (6 bases). Germline V CDR1 and CDR2: DFQATT, SNEGSKA (reference sequence). The ends were cut back, 0 bases at V and 5 bases at J, with 13 bases in the middle. The CDR3 loop spans 14 amino acids.

This clonotype was seen repeatedly, ten times or more. CDR3 DNA sequence: TGTGCCAGCAGGCCCGGGACAATCGGGTCCTACGAGCAGTACTTC. Translating gives CASRPGTIGSYEQYF. The rearrangement links TRBV2 to TRBJ2-7; D might be TRBD1 (6 bases). Trimming left V 6 bases short and J 1 base short, with 16 bases between. Germline values: CDR1 SNHLY, CDR2 FYNNEI. This CDR3 is 15 amino acids long.

This rearrangement joins TRBV6-2 or TRBV6-3 to TRBJ2-7, with D possibly being TRBD1 (6 bases). The CDR3 runs 17 residues. The ends were cut back, 4 bases at V and 2 bases at J, with 21 bases in the middle. Looked up from germline, CDR1 is MNHEY and CDR2 is SVGEGT. The CDR3 here is CASSFGGPGETPYEQYF. DNA of the CDR3: TGTGCCAGCAGTTTCGGTGGTCCAGGGGAGACTCCCTACGAGCAGTACTTC.

This clonotype appeared a few times. This chain connects TRBV11-2 to TRBJ2-1; tentative D call: TRBD2 (6 bases). Trimming shortened V by 7 bases and J by 5 bases, and 15 bases separated the two germline ends. The CDR3 consists of 14 residues. Per germline, CDR1 SGHAT and CDR2 FQNNGV. The CDR3 sequence is CASTGTWGDNEQFF. CDR3 sequence (DNA): TGTGCCAGCACCGGGACTTGGGGGGACAATGAGCAGTTCTTC.

This clonotype was seen at least ten times. The V call is TRBV28, the J call TRBJ2-6; TRBD2 might be the D (5 bases). The germline gives CDR1 MDHEN, CDR2 SYDVKM. The CDR3 length is 18 residues. V was shortened by 6 bases and J by 3 bases, with 21 bases between the two germline ends. The CDR3 is CASRTTLTRTDGANVLTF. CDR3 nucleotide sequence: TGTGCCAGCAGAACAACGTTGACAAGGACTGATGGGGCCAACGTCCTGACTTTC.

In its sample, this clonotype was seen many times. The rearrangement links TRBV24-1 to TRBJ2-1; the match to TRBD1 covers 7 bases. CDR1 is KGHDR, CDR2 SFDVKD, per germline. The CDR3 is made up of 13 amino acids. Trimming removed 9 bases from V and 2 bases from J; junction bases left unmatched: 3. The CDR3 protein is CATSGTAYNEQFF. Written as DNA, the CDR3 is TGTGCCACCTCCGGGACAGCCTACAATGAGCAGTTCTTC.

With regard to this clonotype: A much larger clone lies one base from this, so it may be a read error. The chain recombines TRBV7-9 with TRBJ2-1; D perhaps matches TRBD2 (5 bases). This CDR3 spans 13 amino acids. Germline-derived CDR1 and CDR2 are SEHNR and FQNEAQ (reference sequence). The CDR3 protein is CASSPGLGDERFF. As DNA, the CDR3 is TGTGCCAGCAGCCCCGGACTTGGGGATGAGCGGTTCTTC. The whole variable domain, remainder taken from reference TRBV7-9 and TRBJ2-1, is DTGVSQNPRHKITKRGQNVTFRCDPISEHNRLYWYRQTLGQGPEFLTYFQNEAQLEKSRLLSDRFSAERPKGSFSTLEIQRTEQGDSAMYLCASSPGLGDERFFGPGTRLTVL.

This clonotype has a handful of counts. The CDR3 sequence is CASCAGATNEKLFF. CDR3 nucleotide sequence: TGTGCCAGTTGTGCAGGGGCAACTAATGAAAAACTGTTTTTT. This chain connects TRBV19 to TRBJ1-4; TRBD1 is a possible D gene (6 bases). This CDR3 comprises 14 residues. In germline, CDR1 is LNHDA, CDR2 SQIVND (reference sequence). V lost 8 bases to trimming and J lost 0 bases, with 10 bases between them.

To note about this clonotype: This may arise from a read error, as a much more abundant clone is one base away. V and J are TRBV30 and TRBJ2-5, with 9 bases lining up with TRBD2. The CDR3 has 15 residues. V lost 0 bases, J lost 7 bases, and 9 bases stayed unmatched. Germline V gives CDR1 GTSNPN, CDR2 SVGIG (reference sequence). The CDR3 DNA is TGTGCCTGGAGTGTCGATAGCGGGGGCGGAGGGACCCAGTACTTC. Residues: CAWSVDSGGGGTQYF. The full variable domain, with the rest looked up from reference TRBV30 and TRBJ2-5, is SQTIHQWPATLVQPVGSPLSLECTVEGTSNPNLYWYRQAAGRGLQLLFYSVGIGQISSEVPQNLSASRPQDRQFILSSKKLLLSDSGFYLCAWSVDSGGGGTQYFGPGTRLLVL.

This clonotype was observed a handful of times. The rearrangement links TRBV5-1 to TRBJ2-1; D remains unclear. The length of the CDR3 is 16 residues. V dropped 1 base and J dropped 0 bases, with 11 bases sitting between them. The germline gives CDR1 SGHRS, CDR2 YFSETQ. CDR3 region: CASSLLDQSSYNEQFF. CDR3 in DNA: TGCGCCAGCAGCTTGTTGGACCAGAGCTCCTACAATGAGCAGTTCTTC.

The rearrangement uses TRBV2 and TRBJ2-5; TRBD1 or TRBD2 may be the D gene (5 bases each). Germline values: CDR1 SNHLY, CDR2 FYNNEI. Trimming took off 3 bases at V and 1 base at J, with 15 bases between the two ends. The CDR3 totals 16 residues. The CDR3 sequence: CASSDLYSGTQETQYF. The CDR3 DNA reads as TGTGCCAGCAGTGACCTATATTCGGGGACCCAAGAGACCCAGTACTTC.

This clonotype was picked up many times. V gene TRBV4-3 combines with J gene TRBJ1-1, with D possibly matching TRBD1 (5 bases). V gave up 1 base and J gave up 0 bases, with 9 bases separating them. The CDR3 totals 15 residues. The germline gives CDR1 LGHNA, CDR2 YSLEER. The chain's CDR3 is CASSQGPGLNTEAFF. Here the CDR3 DNA reads TGCGCCAGCAGCCAAGGTCCAGGGCTGAACACTGAAGCTTTCTTT.

The rearrangement joins TRBV28 to TRBJ1-5; no reliable D call. The CDR3 covers 16 residues. Per germline, CDR1 MDHEN and CDR2 SYDVKM. Trimming removed 8 bases at V and 0 bases at J, with 17 bases between. As DNA, the CDR3 is TGTGCCAGCGGTCTCGACGGACCATATAGCAATCAGCCCCAGCATTTT. It is translated as CASGLDGPYSNQPQHF.

This clonotype was recorded at least ten times. J is TRBJ2-7 and V is TRBV4-1, with D possibly TRBD1 on 6 matching bases. The CDR3 sequence is 16 residues long. V was trimmed by 4 bases and J by 4 bases, leaving 20 bases between them. Germline V gene sequence: CDR1 MGHRA, CDR2 YSYEKL. CDR3 loop: CASSPDVRQGSYEQYF. DNA for the CDR3: TGCGCCAGCAGCCCGGACGTCCGCCAGGGGAGTTACGAGCAGTACTTC.

The V gene is TRBV6-2 or TRBV6-3, the J gene TRBJ1-1; 9 bases fit TRBD1. The germline V gene encodes CDR1 MNHEY and CDR2 SVGEGT. Trimming at V came to 2 bases and at J to 1 base, leaving 11 bases not matched to a gene. CDR3 length: 18 residues. Here the CDR3 DNA reads TGTGCCAGCAGTTACCCTTACCCGGGACAGGGTACGAACACTGAAGCTTTCTTT. Translating gives CASSYPYPGQGTNTEAFF.

On this clonotype itself: A much larger clonotype is one base distant, so this may be a read error. This chain's CDR3 is CASSFPSGGSDTGELFF. DNA for the CDR3: TGTGCCAGCAGCTTCCCTAGCGGGGGCTCGGACACCGGGGAGCTGTTTTTT. V gene TRBV11-2 combines with J gene TRBJ2-2; TRBD2 agrees at 10 bases. V gave up 3 bases and J gave up 3 bases; unmatched junction bases: 7. This CDR3 region has 17 residues. Germline loops: CDR1 SGHAT, CDR2 FQNNGV.